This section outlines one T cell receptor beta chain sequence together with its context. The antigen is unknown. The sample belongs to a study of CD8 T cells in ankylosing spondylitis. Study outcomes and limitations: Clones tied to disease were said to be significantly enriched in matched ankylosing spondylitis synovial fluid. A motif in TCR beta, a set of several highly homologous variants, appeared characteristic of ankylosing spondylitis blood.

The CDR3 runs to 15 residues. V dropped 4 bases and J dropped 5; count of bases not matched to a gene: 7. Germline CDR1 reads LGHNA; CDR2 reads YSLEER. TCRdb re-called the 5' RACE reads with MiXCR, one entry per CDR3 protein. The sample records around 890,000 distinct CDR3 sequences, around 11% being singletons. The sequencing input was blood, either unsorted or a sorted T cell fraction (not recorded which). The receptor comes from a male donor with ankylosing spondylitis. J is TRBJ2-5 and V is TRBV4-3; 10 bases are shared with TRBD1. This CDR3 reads CASSLSTGGGETQYF. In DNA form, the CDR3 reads TGCGCCAGCAGCCTTTCGACAGGGGGCGGCGAGACCCAGTACTTC.